The next 29 T cell receptor beta chains were all read from a single sample in a study of blood T cell repertoires in COVID-19. TCRdb's table, derived via immunoSEQ multiplex PCR, lists solely in-frame clones and lacks some. This sample carries about 160,000 clones, roughly 80% of them seen once, and the ten largest clones take roughly 18%. Sequencing was done on a sample of peripheral blood. These receptors were obtained from a woman aged 80 or over with acute or convalescent COVID-19.

The chain recombines TRBV6-2 or TRBV6-3 with TRBJ2-7; 7 bases map to TRBD2. Germline V CDR1 and CDR2: MNHEY, SVGEGT. J lost 4 bases, V lost 6 bases, and 3 bases had no gene match. CDR3 length: 12 residues. The CDR3 bases are TGTGCCAGCAGCCGCGGGGGTTACGAGCAGTACTTC. It yields the protein CASSRGGYEQYF.

This chain connects TRBV13 to TRBJ2-7, with 7 nucleotides matching TRBD1. Germline CDR1 PRHDT, CDR2 FYEKMQ (reference sequence). Trimming at V came to 4 bases and at J to 4 bases, leaving 10 bases not matched to a gene. The CDR3 contains 15 residues. This chain's CDR3 is CASSSSGTATYEQYF. CDR3 nucleotide sequence: TGTGCCAGCAGCTCATCCGGGACAGCTACGTACGAGCAGTACTTC. Filled out from reference TRBV13 and TRBJ2-7, the complete variable domain reads AAGVIQSPRHLIKEKRETATLKCYPIPRHDTVYWYQQGPGQDPQFLISFYEKMQSDKGSIPDRFSAQQFSDYHSELNMSSLELGDSALYFCASSSSGTATYEQYFGPGTRLTVT.

The chain is built from TRBV14 and TRBJ2-3; 9 nucleotides agree with TRBD1. This CDR3 contains 16 residues. V was pared by 10 bases and J by 0 bases, with 11 bases of the junction left unmatched. Germline assignment: CDR1 SGHDN and CDR2 FVKESK. CDR3 DNA: TGTGCCACTGGCGGGACAGGGAGAACTAGCACAGATACGCAGTATTTT. It specifies CATGGTGRTSTDTQYF.

The chain has TRBV19 and TRBJ2-7, with TRBD2 identical over 13 bases. J lost 5 bases, V lost 5 bases, and 6 bases had no gene match. The CDR3 extends over 15 amino acids. The germline CDR1 and CDR2 sequences are LNHDA and SQIVND (reference sequence). Here the CDR3 reads CASSEGLAGWNEQYF. CDR3 sequence (DNA): TGTGCCAGTAGTGAGGGACTAGCGGGATGGAACGAGCAGTACTTC.

V gene TRBV5-4 combines with J gene TRBJ1-6, with 7 bases matching TRBD1. V lost 1 base and J lost 8; bases outside the gene matches: 9. The germline V gene has CDR1 SGHNT and CDR2 YYREEE (reference sequence). This CDR3 comprises 16 residues. DNA of the CDR3: TGTGCCAGCAGCTTGCGGTTCGGGACAGTGGATTCACCCCTCCACTTT. Protein product: CASSLRFGTVDSPLHF.

This clone showed up just a few times. The chain recombines TRBV28 with TRBJ1-1; D uncertain. V was trimmed by 3 bases and J by 8 bases, leaving 10 bases between them. The CDR3 runs 12 residues. Looked up from germline, CDR1 is MDHEN and CDR2 is SYDVKM. CDR3 bases: TGTGCCAGCAGTTTTTTTCAGGAAGAAGCTTTCTTT. Translated, it gives CASSFFQEEAFF.

V and J are TRBV6-6 and TRBJ2-7; no clear D gene. CDR3 length equals 15 residues. With 7 bases removed from V and 2 bases from J, the gap between germline ends came to 18 bases. Per the germline V gene, CDR1 is MNHNY and CDR2 is SVGAGI (reference sequence). The CDR3 DNA is TGTGCCAGCACAGTTACCGGCCGCAGGACCTACGAGCAGTACTTC. This sequence encodes CASTVTGRRTYEQYF.

The V and J genes are TRBV6-5 and TRBJ1-2, with TRBD1 matching over 8 bases. CDR3 length: 13 amino acids. V lost 4 bases, J lost 6 bases, and 4 bases stayed unmatched. Per the germline V gene, CDR1 is MNHEY and CDR2 is SVGAGI. The CDR3 loop reads CASSFRTGHGYTF. The CDR3 DNA reads as TGTGCCAGCAGTTTTCGGACAGGGCATGGCTACACCTTC.

The chain couples TRBV28 to TRBJ1-6; tentatively, D is TRBD1 (6 bases). V was shortened by 1 base and J by 6 bases, with 10 bases between the two germline ends. CDR3 length: 15 amino acids. Germline-derived CDR1 and CDR2 are MDHEN and SYDVKM. CDR3 sequence reads: CASSLSRGRNSPLHF. The CDR3 DNA follows: TGTGCCAGCAGTTTATCCAGGGGCCGTAATTCACCCCTCCACTTT.

V usage is TRBV10-3 and J usage is TRBJ1-1; TRBD1 might be the D (5 bases). Trimming left V 4 bases short and J 7 bases short, with 10 bases between. CDR3 length equals 12 residues. Germline CDR1 reads ENHRY; CDR2 reads SYGVKD. The CDR3 is CAISVGQGEAFF. CDR3 nucleotide sequence: TGTGCCATCAGTGTGGGGCAGGGTGAAGCTTTCTTT.

The chain uses TRBV4-1 and TRBJ2-7; 9 bases align to TRBD2. Germline CDR1 and CDR2: MGHRA and YSYEKL. The CDR3 extends over 17 amino acids. With 0 bases clipped from V and 5 bases from J, the junction kept 11 bases outside the gene matches. The CDR3 protein is CASSQDPTRGGFDEQYF. As DNA, the CDR3 is TGCGCCAGCAGCCAAGATCCCACGCGGGGGGGATTTGACGAGCAGTACTTC.

The rearrangement joins TRBV7-2 to TRBJ1-4, with a weak D call TRBD1 (5 bases). Between the trimmed V and J ends, which lost 6 bases and 3 bases, there was a span of 14 bases. Germline-derived CDR1 and CDR2 are SGHTA and FQGNSA. This CDR3 has 15 amino acids. CDR3 coding DNA: TGTGCCAGCAGACCGGGGGGGGTCCCTAATGAAAAACTGTTTTTT. Translation: CASRPGGVPNEKLFF.

The V call is TRBV15, the J call TRBJ1-3, with D uncertain. Trimming took 8 bases from V and 0 from J, leaving 11 bases between them. This CDR3 has 14 residues. Germline V CDR1 and CDR2: LNHNV, YYDKDF (reference sequence). DNA for the CDR3: TGTGCCACCTCCTGGTCCAGCTCTGGAAACACCATATATTTT. As protein: CATSWSSSGNTIYF.

This clone has ten or more counts. This chain uses TRBV9 with TRBJ1-1, with D maybe TRBD1 (6 bases). The CDR3 runs 14 residues. The V end was cut by 2 bases, the J end by 0 bases, with 8 bases between. Germline V gene lookup returns CDR1 SGDLS and CDR2 YYNGEE. The CDR3 region has the DNA TGTGCCAGCAGCGTGGGACATTTGAACACTGAAGCTTTCTTT. This gives the protein CASSVGHLNTEAFF.

The V call is TRBV11-2, the J call TRBJ2-5; D is possibly TRBD2 (7 bases). Germline lookup yields CDR1 SGHAT and CDR2 FQNNGV. Trimming took 7 bases from V and 5 from J, leaving 20 bases between them. CDR3 length: 15 amino acids. The CDR3 region is CASNRLVGGGETQYF. The DNA for the CDR3 is TGTGCCAGCAACCGTCTGGTGGGCGGGGGCGAGACCCAGTACTTC. Looking up the rest from reference TRBV11-2 and TRBJ2-5 gives the full variable domain: EAGVAQSPRYKIIEKRQSVAFWCNPISGHATLYWYQQILGQGPKLLIQFQNNGVVDDSQLPKDRFSAERLKGVDSTLKIQPAKLEDSAVYLCASNRLVGGGETQYFGPGTRLLVL.

The chain is built from TRBV7-9 and TRBJ2-3; D may be TRBD2 (6 bases). CDR3 length: 14 residues. V shed 4 bases and J shed 7 bases, with 15 bases lying between them. CDR1 SEHNR and CDR2 FQNEAQ come from the germline V gene (reference sequence). The CDR3 loop reads CASSSVEGLNTQYF. The DNA for the CDR3 is TGTGCCAGCAGCTCTGTGGAGGGCTTAAATACGCAGTATTTT.

The chain couples TRBV15 to TRBJ2-5; TRBD1 matches 7 bases. Germline CDR1 is LNHNV and CDR2 is YYDKDF (reference sequence). The CDR3 totals 15 residues. V lost 2 bases and J lost 3; bases outside the gene matches: 6. The CDR3 coding sequence is TGTGCCACCAGCAGACGGGACAGCCGAGAAGAGACCCAGTACTTC. Translating gives CATSRRDSREETQYF.

The chain recombines TRBV19 with TRBJ1-2; a possible D gene is TRBD1 (5 bases). The CDR3 contains 12 residues. Germline V gene data show CDR1 as LNHDA and CDR2 as SQIVND (reference sequence). With 6 bases removed from V and 10 bases from J, the gap between germline ends came to 15 bases. The CDR3 region is CASSKGWRDYTF. In DNA, the CDR3 is TGTGCCAGTAGCAAGGGGTGGAGGGACTACACCTTC.

The gene calls are TRBV5-1 and TRBJ1-6, with unresolved D. Germline assignment: CDR1 SGHRS and CDR2 YFSETQ. Trimming cost V 5 bases and J 10 bases, with 16 bases left between them. The CDR3 runs 14 residues. Here the CDR3 DNA reads TGCGCCAGCAGTCTGGAGCCGGAGAGATCACCCCTCCACTTT. Its translation is CASSLEPERSPLHF.

This clone was detected once. The chain has TRBV28 and TRBJ2-3; TRBD2 agrees at 10 bases. The CDR3 spans 15 residues. Germline lookup yields CDR1 MDHEN and CDR2 SYDVKM. Trimming took 11 bases from V and 0 from J; bases not matched to a gene: 8. In DNA, the CDR3 is TGTGCCGGACAATCTAGCGGGAGCAGCACAGATACGCAGTATTTT. Amino acids: CAGQSSGSSTDTQYF.

V and J are TRBV29-1 and TRBJ1-2; possible D gene TRBD1, 6 bases. Germline values: CDR1 SQVTM, CDR2 ANQGSEA. With 5 bases removed from V and 8 bases from J, the gap between germline ends came to 24 bases. The CDR3 length is 15 residues. The CDR3: CSVPPAGGATRGYTF. CDR3 sequence (DNA): TGCAGCGTTCCCCCTGCTGGGGGCGCGACGAGGGGCTACACCTTC.

The genes are TRBV2 and TRBJ2-3; a weak D match, TRBD2 (6 bases). This CDR3 has 14 amino acids. V was pared by 3 bases and J by 2 bases, with 9 bases between. Germline V gene sequence: CDR1 SNHLY, CDR2 FYNNEI. CDR3 loop: CASSDWGVTDTQYF. The CDR3 DNA is TGTGCCAGCAGTGATTGGGGGGTCACAGATACGCAGTATTTT.

The chain employs TRBV11-2 and TRBJ2-5; D is possibly TRBD2 (5 bases). Germline V gives CDR1 SGHAT, CDR2 FQNNGV. With 4 bases removed from V and 5 bases from J, the gap between germline ends came to 11 bases. The CDR3 runs to 13 residues. CDR3 protein: CASSSSPGETQYF. The CDR3 nucleotides are TGTGCCAGCAGCTCTAGCCCTGGCGAGACCCAGTACTTC.

V usage is TRBV18 and J usage is TRBJ2-1, with TRBD2 matching 10 bases. CDR1 and CDR2 (germline): KGHSH, LQKENI. The V and J ends lost 10 bases and 9 bases, in that order; junction bases with no gene match: 9. This CDR3 comprises 13 residues. For the CDR3, the DNA is TGTGCCAATCCGGGACTAGCGACCCCTGAGCAGTTCTTC. This encodes CANPGLATPEQFF.

This chain connects TRBV7-2 to TRBJ2-5; TRBD2 is a possible D gene (6 bases). From germline, CDR1 is SGHTA and CDR2 FQGNSA. With 2 bases removed from V and 6 bases from J, the gap between germline ends came to 13 bases. CDR3 length: 14 residues. CDR3 in DNA: TGTGCCAGCAGCTTAACACTAGCTGTAAAGACCCAGTACTTC. Encoded protein: CASSLTLAVKTQYF.

The J gene is TRBJ2-1, the V gene TRBV5-1, with no clear D. The CDR3 spans 11 residues. Trimming stripped 3 bases from V and 9 bases from J, with 7 bases between. Germline CDR1 reads SGHRS; CDR2 reads YFSETQ. The CDR3 here is CASSSEIEQFF. The DNA of the CDR3 is TGCGCCAGCAGCTCCGAGATTGAGCAGTTCTTC.

V is TRBV5-4 and J is TRBJ2-1; maybe TRBD1 (8 bases). The CDR3 runs to 15 residues. Germline V gene sequence: CDR1 SGHNT, CDR2 YYREEE (reference sequence). V lost 6 bases, J lost 2 bases, and 15 bases lay in between. In nucleotides, the CDR3 is TGTGCCAGCACCGAACAGGGGGGGCCCTACAATGAGCAGTTCTTC. Translating it yields CASTEQGGPYNEQFF.

CDR3 sequence (DNA): TGTGCCAGCAGCCAAGCGGGGGAGACCCAGTACTTC. This gives the protein CASSQAGETQYF. The rearrangement links TRBV14 to TRBJ2-5; perhaps TRBD2 as D (5 bases). The germline CDR1 and CDR2 sequences are SGHDN and FVKESK. Trimming removed 1 base from V and 5 bases from J, with 5 bases in between. The CDR3 loop spans 12 amino acids. Variable domain in full (rest from reference TRBV14 and TRBJ2-5): EAGVTQFPSHSVIEKGQTVTLRCDPISGHDNLYWYRRVMGKEIKFLLHFVKESKQDESGMPNNRFLAERTGGTYSTLKVQPAELEDSGVYFCASSQAGETQYFGPGTRLLVL.

The V gene is TRBV2, the J gene TRBJ1-5, with TRBD1 matching 7 bases. Germline assignment: CDR1 SNHLY and CDR2 FYNNEI. The CDR3 has 16 amino acids. Trimming removed 8 bases from V and 0 bases from J; junction bases left unmatched: 10. CDR3 in amino acids: CASRDSEGYSNQPQHF. The DNA for the CDR3 is TGTGCCAGCCGGGACAGTGAGGGGTATAGCAATCAGCCCCAGCATTTT. Full variable domain (missing parts from reference TRBV2 and TRBJ1-5): EPEVTQTPSHQVTQMGQEVILRCVPISNHLYFYWYRQILGQKVEFLVSFYNNEISEKSEIFDDQFSVERPDGSNFTLKIRSTKLEDSAMYFCASRDSEGYSNQPQHFGDGTRLSIL.